A selection of T cell receptor beta chains follows, all from one sample in a study of technical replicates of blood from several donors. Profiled with immunoSEQ multiplex PCR; TCRdb holds only in-frame clones, not every one. Of some 14,000 clones listed, around four fifths are singletons. Sequencing was performed on PBMCs. The receptors stem from a human donor in good health. Both conserved end residues are part of each CDR3. The D gene is left open where the match is weak. Clone size is shown for a subset of rows, as once, few, many or a class of expanded clone.

v_call: TRBV5-4
clone_size: -
d_call: TRBD1
j_call: TRBJ2-1
cdr3_nt: TGTGCCAGCAGCCCGGGACAGGACAGGGAATTCAATGAGCAGTTCTTC
cdr3_aa: CASSPGQDREFNEQFF

v_call: TRBV6-5
clone_size: -
d_call: -
j_call: TRBJ1-3
cdr3_nt: TGTGCCAGCAGCAGGACTGGGGTTGGAAACACCATATATTTT
cdr3_aa: CASSRTGVGNTIYF

v_call: TRBV2
clone_size: -
d_call: TRBD2
j_call: TRBJ2-7
cdr3_nt: TGTGCCAGCAGACAGTTTAGCGGGAGGACCTACGAGCAGTACTTC
cdr3_aa: CASRQFSGRTYEQYF

v_call: TRBV6-1
clone_size: -
d_call: TRBD2
j_call: TRBJ2-3
cdr3_nt: TGTGCCAGCAGTGAACTAGCGGGAGGGCAAGATACGCAGTATTTT
cdr3_aa: CASSELAGGQDTQYF

v_call: TRBV5-6
clone_size: -
d_call: TRBD1
j_call: TRBJ2-7
cdr3_nt: TGTGCCAGCAGCCCGACAGGGAACTACGAGCAGTACTTC
cdr3_aa: CASSPTGNYEQYF

v_call: TRBV4-1
clone_size: -
d_call: TRBD2
j_call: TRBJ2-1
cdr3_nt: TGCGCCAGCAGCCAAGATGAAACTAGCGGAAACAATGAGCAGTTCTTC
cdr3_aa: CASSQDETSGNNEQFF

v_call: TRBV6-1
clone_size: -
d_call: TRBD2
j_call: TRBJ2-7
cdr3_nt: TGTGCCAGCAGTCCGGGGACTAGCGGGAGTTTCAAGCAGTACTTC
cdr3_aa: CASSPGTSGSFKQYF

v_call: TRBV30
clone_size: -
d_call: TRBD1
j_call: TRBJ2-1
cdr3_nt: TGTGCCTGGAGTGTGGGACAGGGGGTCCACAATGAGCAGTTCTTC
cdr3_aa: CAWSVGQGVHNEQFF

v_call: TRBV11-1
clone_size: -
d_call: -
j_call: TRBJ2-1
cdr3_nt: TGTGCCAGCAGCCTTGGGAGCTCGGAGAGCTCCTACAATGAGCAGTTCTTC
cdr3_aa: CASSLGSSESSYNEQFF

v_call: TRBV27
clone_size: -
d_call: TRBD1
j_call: TRBJ1-2
cdr3_nt: TGTGCCAGCAGGCCTTGGGGACAGGGTGTATTCTATGGCTACACCTTC
cdr3_aa: CASRPWGQGVFYGYTF

v_call: TRBV6-5
clone_size: -
d_call: -
j_call: TRBJ2-5
cdr3_nt: TGTGCCAGCAGTTGGGGACTCGGAGAGACCCAGTACTTC
cdr3_aa: CASSWGLGETQYF

v_call: TRBV5-1
clone_size: -
d_call: TRBD1
j_call: TRBJ1-5
cdr3_nt: TGCGCCAGCAGCTTGGAGGGGACAGGGGGGGGTCAGCCCCAGCATTTT
cdr3_aa: CASSLEGTGGGQPQHF

v_call: TRBV19
clone_size: medium-sized
d_call: TRBD2
j_call: TRBJ2-1
cdr3_nt: TGTGCCAGTAGTATAGCTAGCGGGGGCTCGGGAGGCAATGAGCAGTTCTTC
cdr3_aa: CASSIASGGSGGNEQFF

v_call: TRBV7-8
clone_size: -
d_call: -
j_call: TRBJ2-2
cdr3_nt: TGTGCCAGCAGCTCTCGGGTTAGCGGAGTAAACACCGGGGAGCTGTTTTTT
cdr3_aa: CASSSRVSGVNTGELFF

v_call: TRBV5-1
clone_size: -
d_call: -
j_call: TRBJ1-4
cdr3_nt: TGCGCCAGCAGCACGGGGGATACAACTAATGAAAAACTGTTTTTT
cdr3_aa: CASSTGDTTNEKLFF

v_call: TRBV29-1
clone_size: -
d_call: TRBD2
j_call: TRBJ2-1
cdr3_nt: TGCAGCGTACCCGCTAGCGGGAGGAATGATGAGCAGTTCTTC
cdr3_aa: CSVPASGRNDEQFF

v_call: TRBV9
clone_size: -
d_call: TRBD2
j_call: TRBJ2-3
cdr3_nt: TGTGCCAGCAGCGTAAGCGGGAGGGCCTCCTCAGATACGCAGTATTTT
cdr3_aa: CASSVSGRASSDTQYF

v_call: TRBV30
clone_size: few
d_call: -
j_call: TRBJ1-1
cdr3_nt: TGTGCCTGGAGCCTCAGGGGCACTGAAGCTTTCTTT
cdr3_aa: CAWSLRGTEAFF

v_call: TRBV10-3
clone_size: once
d_call: TRBD2
j_call: TRBJ2-1
cdr3_nt: TGTGCCATCAGTGGGGGACTAGCGGGATCGAATGAGCAGTTCTTC
cdr3_aa: CAISGGLAGSNEQFF

v_call: TRBV6-5
clone_size: -
d_call: TRBD2
j_call: TRBJ2-1
cdr3_nt: TGTGCCAGCAGCCGGGAGGGCGGGAGGAGTAATGAGCAGTTCTTC
cdr3_aa: CASSREGGRSNEQFF

v_call: TRBV29-1
clone_size: few
d_call: -
j_call: TRBJ1-4
cdr3_nt: TGCAGCGTGGGAGAGTCACTCGGAGAAAAACTGTTTTTT
cdr3_aa: CSVGESLGEKLFF

v_call: TRBV7-6
clone_size: -
d_call: -
j_call: TRBJ2-2
cdr3_nt: TGTGCCAGCAGCTTAGGGGGAGCGAACACCGGGGAGCTGTTTTTT
cdr3_aa: CASSLGGANTGELFF

v_call: TRBV6-1
clone_size: -
d_call: -
j_call: TRBJ2-7
cdr3_nt: TGTGCCAGCAGTGAATATGCGGCTGGGGCCACCTACGAGCAGTACTTC
cdr3_aa: CASSEYAAGATYEQYF

v_call: TRBV5-1
clone_size: -
d_call: TRBD1
j_call: TRBJ2-2
cdr3_nt: TGCGCCAGCAGCAAGGGACAGCAAACCGGGGAGCTGTTTTTT
cdr3_aa: CASSKGQQTGELFF

v_call: TRBV19
clone_size: -
d_call: TRBD1
j_call: TRBJ1-1
cdr3_nt: TGTGCCAGTAGTACGTTGACAGGGGTGAACACTGAAGCTTTCTTT
cdr3_aa: CASSTLTGVNTEAFF

v_call: TRBV5-1
clone_size: -
d_call: TRBD2
j_call: TRBJ2-1
cdr3_nt: TGCGCCAGCAGCGGCGGACTAGCGGTCAATGAGCAGTTCTTC
cdr3_aa: CASSGGLAVNEQFF

v_call: TRBV30
clone_size: -
d_call: TRBD1
j_call: TRBJ1-2
cdr3_nt: TGTGCCTGGAGTACTCCGGGACAGGGGAACTATGGCTACACCTTC
cdr3_aa: CAWSTPGQGNYGYTF

v_call: TRBV30
clone_size: once
d_call: TRBD1
j_call: TRBJ2-6
cdr3_nt: TGTGCCTGGAGTGCAGGGGGTTCTGGGGCCAACGTCCTGACTTTC
cdr3_aa: CAWSAGGSGANVLTF

v_call: TRBV11-2
clone_size: -
d_call: -
j_call: TRBJ1-2
cdr3_nt: TGTGCCAGCAGCTTAGGGACAAGTTATGGCTACACCTTC
cdr3_aa: CASSLGTSYGYTF

v_call: TRBV7-9
clone_size: -
d_call: -
j_call: TRBJ1-1
cdr3_nt: TGTGCCAGCAGCCCAAGCCTCGGGGACACTGAAGCTTTCTTT
cdr3_aa: CASSPSLGDTEAFF

v_call: TRBV7-2
clone_size: -
d_call: TRBD2
j_call: TRBJ2-3
cdr3_nt: TGTGCCAGCAGCAGGACTAGCGGGAGCCGACAGCGGTATTTT
cdr3_aa: CASSRTSGSRQRYF

v_call: TRBV5-8
clone_size: -
d_call: TRBD2
j_call: TRBJ2-7
cdr3_nt: TGTGCCAGCAGCTTGGGGGCGGGAGGGCCATACGAGCAGTACTTC
cdr3_aa: CASSLGAGGPYEQYF

v_call: TRBV6-6
clone_size: -
d_call: -
j_call: TRBJ2-3
cdr3_nt: TGTGCCAGCAGTTACTCGATCCCCGCGGACAGCTTGTGGTATTTT
cdr3_aa: CASSYSIPADSLWYF

v_call: TRBV5-1
clone_size: -
d_call: TRBD1
j_call: TRBJ2-7
cdr3_nt: TGCGCCAGCAGCCAAGGGACAGGGGCCAACGAGCAGTACTTC
cdr3_aa: CASSQGTGANEQYF

v_call: TRBV25-1
clone_size: -
d_call: -
j_call: TRBJ1-1
cdr3_nt: TGTGCCAGCAGCGCAAGTTATCTACTGGGGAGGGAGGGCACTGAAGCTTTCTTT
cdr3_aa: CASSASYLLGREGTEAFF

v_call: TRBV6-1
clone_size: once
d_call: TRBD1
j_call: TRBJ2-7
cdr3_nt: TGTGCCAGCAGTCTTGAGGGGACAGGGGCTACCGAGCAGTACTTC
cdr3_aa: CASSLEGTGATEQYF

v_call: TRBV11-2
clone_size: -
d_call: -
j_call: TRBJ2-5
cdr3_nt: TGTGCCAGCAGCTCGAGGTACGATGATTTTGAGACCCAGTACTTC
cdr3_aa: CASSSRYDDFETQYF

v_call: TRBV11-2
clone_size: -
d_call: -
j_call: TRBJ1-1
cdr3_nt: TGTGCCAGCAGCTTAGTTTCAGGAGGAGGGTGGGCTTTCTTT
cdr3_aa: CASSLVSGGGWAFF

v_call: TRBV30
clone_size: -
d_call: -
j_call: TRBJ2-5
cdr3_nt: TGTGCCTGGAGGGCCCCGGGTACAGAGACCCAGTACTTC
cdr3_aa: CAWRAPGTETQYF

v_call: TRBV7-6
clone_size: -
d_call: TRBD1
j_call: TRBJ1-2
cdr3_nt: TGTGCCAGCAGCCAAACCCAGACAGGGGGCTATGGCTACACCTTC
cdr3_aa: CASSQTQTGGYGYTF